This TCR beta chain was observed in a study of human T cells and chemical hapten exposure. Study context: Variability of per-sample TCR yields stemmed mainly from small differences in pooled library volume.

Stated time point: pre-sensitization, week 0. The sample's treatment: therapeutic diphenylcyclopropenone sensitization with weekly scalp DPC. Donors, patients with alopecia ranging from 18 to 70 years old and judged suitable for DPC, provided samples. The library tagged each cDNA molecule with unique molecular identifiers. TCRdb reprocessed the RACE reads with MiXCR, giving one entry per CDR3 protein. This table has around 110,000 distinct CDR3 sequences, more than 10% appearing once. Study results and caveats: No alteration of TCRs above 1 in 1000 frequency was seen with DPC sensitization.

This clonotype appeared a few times. Its antigen is not known. This CDR3 has 15 residues. After removal of 4 bases from V and 8 bases from J, the junction contained 11 bases not matched to a gene. The germline V gene has CDR1 LNHDA and CDR2 SQIVND (reference sequence). The specimen comprised whole blood, sampled in connection with sensitization to the hapten diphenylcyclopropenone (DPC). The TCR comes from a woman between 45 and 60 years old with alopecia areata. Some clones in this sample may be carry-over from other donors' samples. The rearrangement uses TRBV19 and TRBJ2-4, with TRBD1 identical over 7 bases. The CDR3 bases are TGTGCCAGTAGTACCGTTGACAGGGTAGGAGACATTCAGTACTTC. Its translation: CASSTVDRVGDIQYF.